This entry features one T cell receptor beta chain sequence. Its specific antigen is unknown. No qualities accompany the bases; no much larger clone lies one base away. This entry comes from a study of blood T cell repertoires in COVID-19 (dated by TCRdb to between 2020 and 2021). Context from the whole study: Samples from collaborators originated in the United States, Italy and Spain and spanned both the acute and convalescent phases of COVID-19. Where available, HLA class I and class II types were taken from metadata supplied by the sample provider and were not determined by assay-based typing. The sample metadata nearly always contained a de-identified subject ID, COVID-19 status, age in years and sex. The repertoires were released in a freely available public database meant as a resource for research on the immune response to SARS-CoV-2. Subjects who had been exposed to COVID-19, were actively infected with it, or had recovered from it provided the deeply sampled blood TCRbeta repertoires that made up the dataset. Samples were obtained from the ongoing ImmuneRACE study (first 160 participants) and from approximately 1,200 subjects provided by 6 global collaborators. The material from the prospective study consisted of cDNA or gDNA derived from T cells, B-cell-depleted T cells, or PBMCs. What the work shows at the level of the full study, not this receptor alone: Clinical and demographic metadata were provided uncurated, with the amount varying by source and participant.

The collaborating institutions used their own protocols to collect whole blood in K2EDTA tubes. Collaborator samples were shipped for TCRbeta analysis as frozen whole blood, isolated PBMCs, or DNA extracted from either sample type. TCRbeta CDR3 regions were amplified from genomic DNA by means of the immunoSEQ Assay, a bias-controlled multiplex PCR. In the authors' own workflow: The number of nucleated cells in each sample was estimated from the amplification of reference gene primers within the assay. Sequence reads were collapsed and filtered to measure the absolute abundance of every unique TCRbeta CDR3 rearrangement. Productive Simpson clonality was computed per sample as the square root of Simpson's diversity index over productive rearrangements. In its TCRdb copy, this immuneACCESS table keeps in-frame sequences only and misses some clones. Where compared with another copy, unresolved V genes explain less than half of these, and the others have no known cause. The V and J calls and clone size come from that table; D and trimming were worked out from the DNA. This sample lists about 53,000 clones; roughly 90% were detected once. Clones ranked in the top ten supply 2.5% to 3.5% of the sample.

Trimming costs V 4 bases and J 0 bases, and their ends lie 7 bases apart. Inclusive of the bounding cysteine and phenylalanine, the CDR3 is 14 residues long. The DNA shown is the 42-base CDR3, in frame from base 1. CDR1 and CDR2 are read off the germline V gene as SGHAT and FQNNGV. The clonotype comes from a human donor in a cohort sampled during active COVID-19. Specimen: peripheral blood. The sequence links TRBV11-2 to TRBJ1-5; the D gene is not confidently resolved. The CDR3 sequence is CASSWSGSNQPQHF. The DNA reads TGTGCCAGCAGCTGGAGTGGTAGCAATCAGCCCCAGCATTTT.